This T cell receptor beta chain was recovered during a study of CD8 T cells in Susac syndrome. Random hexamers were used to reverse transcribe an amount of 0.5 to 1 ug RNA. Each CDR3 protein is one row after TCRdb ran MiXCR on the immunoSEQ multiplex PCR reads. The data show around 300,000 distinct CDR3 sequences, approximately 90% seen once. The CDR3 has 13 amino acids. CDR1 is LGHDT, CDR2 YNNKEL, per germline (reference sequence). V was cut by 2 bases and J by 5 bases, with 10 bases left in between. The clonotype comes from a human donor with multiple sclerosis. Sequenced sample: CD4+ T cells from PBMCs. The rearrangement links TRBV3-1 to TRBJ2-7, with D unclear. The CDR3: CASSQRGGNEQYF. DNA of the CDR3: TGTGCCAGCAGCCAAAGAGGCGGAAACGAGCAGTACTTC.